Sequencing of this TCR beta chain was carried out in a study of T cells after yellow fever vaccination. Study as a whole: Low-cell-number fractions underwent preparation using SMART-Seq v4 Ultra Low Input.

Judged by abundance, this clonotype is medium-sized. What it binds is unknown. The TCR cDNA carried a universal primer site and UMIs from 5'RACE template switching. TCRdb redid the calling of the 5' RACE reads with MiXCR, one entry per CDR3 protein. The sample contains 80,000 to 100,000 distinct CDR3 sequences, under 6.5% of which appear only once. General observations from the study: Subsequent booster samples again held most clones from primary vaccination (96% CD4, about 90% CD8). Abundant bulk-population clonotypes could contaminate the FACS-sorted repertoires.

Per germline, CDR1 LGHNA and CDR2 YNFKEQ. The CDR3 runs 15 residues. The V segment lost 1 base and the J segment 3 bases; nucleotides outside the gene matches: 0. The chain has TRBV4-2 and TRBJ2-2; TRBD1 matches at 9 bases. Sequences were derived from CD8+ T cells sorted from PBMCs, sampled 10 days after the yellow fever booster vaccination. This TCR was recovered from a man aged 18 to 35 who received the YFV17D yellow fever vaccine. DNA for the CDR3: TGTGCCAGCAGCCAAGGACAGGGGGACACCGGGGAGCTGTTTTTT. Protein: CASSQGQGDTGELFF.